This T cell receptor beta chain was captured in a study of blood T cell repertoires in COVID-19. Study summary: Samples came from the United States, Italy and Spain, spanning acute and convalescent COVID-19. Sample material is recorded as cDNA or gDNA derived from T cells, B-cell-depleted T cells, or PBMCs.

Per the authors' pipeline: Estimation of nucleated cell counts was performed using reference gene primer amplification. Sequenced by immunoSEQ multiplex PCR; TCRdb stores in-frame clones only, minus some. The DNA was the basis for D and trimming; V, J and clone size are from that table. This table holds approximately 53,000 clones, approximately 88% found once. The CDR3 totals 18 residues. V shed 3 bases, J shed 3 bases, and the junction held 11 bases outside the gene matches. The V gene's germline CDR1 is LNHDA and CDR2 SQIVND (reference sequence). Specimen: peripheral blood. The sequence derives from a human donor in a cohort sampled during active COVID-19. V and J are TRBV19 and TRBJ1-6; 7 positions agree with TRBD1. The CDR3 here is CASSIVGSAGGYNSPLHF. The CDR3 DNA is TGTGCCAGTAGTATCGTCGGATCGGCAGGGGGCTATAATTCACCCCTCCACTTT.